This T cell receptor beta chain is from a study of T cell responses to AZD1222 COVID-19 vaccine. CDR1 is MDHEN and CDR2 is SYDVKM in the germline V gene. V was clipped by 2 bases and J by 4 bases, with 9 bases between them. The CDR3 contains 13 residues. Profiling relied on immunoSEQ multiplex PCR, and the TCRdb table lists in-frame clones only, not all of them. The repertoire holds roughly 120,000 clones, around 85% seen once, with about 8.6% in the top ten. V and J are TRBV28 and TRBJ2-7; no firm D call. This TCR was recovered from an adult in good health. The sample in question was peripheral blood, obtained on day 0 of AZD1222 vaccination. CDR3 DNA: TGTGCCAGCAGTTTAGGCATTCGTTACGAGCAGTACTTC. Amino acids: CASSLGIRYEQYF.